This T cell receptor beta chain appears in the sequencing data of a study of molecular identifiers for immune sequencing clone quantification. Overall study findings and caveats: Among effectors, clones above 20 RNA copies held over 97% of molecules; among naive cells, under 1%. Jurkat TCR RNA spiked in from one cell (amid more than 850,000 naive cells) was reportedly detectable.

TCRdb processed the PCR reads anew with MiXCR; each CDR3 protein has one entry. The sample has over 550,000 distinct CDR3 sequences, about 25% seen once. Looked up from germline, CDR1 is SGHVS and CDR2 is FNYEAQ. With V trimmed by 4 bases and J by 2 bases, 4 bases remained unmatched. This CDR3 has 16 residues. Remarks on this clonotype: Antigen specificity is unknown. A single base separates this from a much larger clone, so it may be a read error.

Naive CD8 T cells, phenotype CD8+CD4-CCR7+CD45RA+, were sorted. Sequencing was performed on naive CD8+ T cells from blood, with Jurkat cell RNA spiked in. The subset was: FACS-sorted CD8+CD4-CCR7+CD45RA+ naive T cells. The clonotype originates from a human donor in good health. Some libraries in this study had Jurkat cell RNA spiked in. The chain couples TRBV7-6 to TRBJ2-7, with 14 bases that match TRBD2. The chain's CDR3 is CASSSGTSGSTYEQYF. For the CDR3, the DNA is TGTGCCAGCAGCTCCGGGACTAGCGGGAGTACCTACGAGCAGTACTTC.